The present T cell receptor (beta chain) was sequenced within a study of regulatory T cells in long-lasting Graves disease. Study-wide points: Favored usage of TRBV28, TRBJ1-2 and TRBJ2-5 was recorded in persistent disease.

The CDR3 sequence is 15 residues long. The J segment lost 3 bases and the V segment lost 4 bases, leaving 3 bases of the junction unmatched. CDR1 and CDR2 (germline): SGHDN, FVKESK. This clonotype has only a few counts. Its specificity is not known. Researchers made TCR beta libraries by using iRepertoire HTBI primers and running Arm-PCR on CDR3 regions. TCRdb re-derived calls from the multiplex PCR reads in MiXCR, one entry per CDR3 protein. The sample yields hundreds of thousands of distinct CDR3 sequences, 16% seen once. Time point indicated: newly diagnosed GD, antithyroid drugs for less than 3 months. PBMC RNA served as the TCR library source. In addition, the sample was reused for a study of T cells in Graves' hyperthyroidism and ophthalmopathy.

This receptor was identified in a woman aged 25-40 years with Graves disease. The V gene is TRBV14, the J gene TRBJ2-2; 9 positions agree with TRBD1. The specimen comprised peripheral blood mononuclear cells (PBMCs), sampled at new diagnosis, from a patient treated with antithyroid drugs. CDR3 sequence: CASSRWTGDTGELFF. CDR3 in DNA: TGTGCCAGCAGCCGCTGGACAGGGGACACCGGGGAGCTGTTTTTT.